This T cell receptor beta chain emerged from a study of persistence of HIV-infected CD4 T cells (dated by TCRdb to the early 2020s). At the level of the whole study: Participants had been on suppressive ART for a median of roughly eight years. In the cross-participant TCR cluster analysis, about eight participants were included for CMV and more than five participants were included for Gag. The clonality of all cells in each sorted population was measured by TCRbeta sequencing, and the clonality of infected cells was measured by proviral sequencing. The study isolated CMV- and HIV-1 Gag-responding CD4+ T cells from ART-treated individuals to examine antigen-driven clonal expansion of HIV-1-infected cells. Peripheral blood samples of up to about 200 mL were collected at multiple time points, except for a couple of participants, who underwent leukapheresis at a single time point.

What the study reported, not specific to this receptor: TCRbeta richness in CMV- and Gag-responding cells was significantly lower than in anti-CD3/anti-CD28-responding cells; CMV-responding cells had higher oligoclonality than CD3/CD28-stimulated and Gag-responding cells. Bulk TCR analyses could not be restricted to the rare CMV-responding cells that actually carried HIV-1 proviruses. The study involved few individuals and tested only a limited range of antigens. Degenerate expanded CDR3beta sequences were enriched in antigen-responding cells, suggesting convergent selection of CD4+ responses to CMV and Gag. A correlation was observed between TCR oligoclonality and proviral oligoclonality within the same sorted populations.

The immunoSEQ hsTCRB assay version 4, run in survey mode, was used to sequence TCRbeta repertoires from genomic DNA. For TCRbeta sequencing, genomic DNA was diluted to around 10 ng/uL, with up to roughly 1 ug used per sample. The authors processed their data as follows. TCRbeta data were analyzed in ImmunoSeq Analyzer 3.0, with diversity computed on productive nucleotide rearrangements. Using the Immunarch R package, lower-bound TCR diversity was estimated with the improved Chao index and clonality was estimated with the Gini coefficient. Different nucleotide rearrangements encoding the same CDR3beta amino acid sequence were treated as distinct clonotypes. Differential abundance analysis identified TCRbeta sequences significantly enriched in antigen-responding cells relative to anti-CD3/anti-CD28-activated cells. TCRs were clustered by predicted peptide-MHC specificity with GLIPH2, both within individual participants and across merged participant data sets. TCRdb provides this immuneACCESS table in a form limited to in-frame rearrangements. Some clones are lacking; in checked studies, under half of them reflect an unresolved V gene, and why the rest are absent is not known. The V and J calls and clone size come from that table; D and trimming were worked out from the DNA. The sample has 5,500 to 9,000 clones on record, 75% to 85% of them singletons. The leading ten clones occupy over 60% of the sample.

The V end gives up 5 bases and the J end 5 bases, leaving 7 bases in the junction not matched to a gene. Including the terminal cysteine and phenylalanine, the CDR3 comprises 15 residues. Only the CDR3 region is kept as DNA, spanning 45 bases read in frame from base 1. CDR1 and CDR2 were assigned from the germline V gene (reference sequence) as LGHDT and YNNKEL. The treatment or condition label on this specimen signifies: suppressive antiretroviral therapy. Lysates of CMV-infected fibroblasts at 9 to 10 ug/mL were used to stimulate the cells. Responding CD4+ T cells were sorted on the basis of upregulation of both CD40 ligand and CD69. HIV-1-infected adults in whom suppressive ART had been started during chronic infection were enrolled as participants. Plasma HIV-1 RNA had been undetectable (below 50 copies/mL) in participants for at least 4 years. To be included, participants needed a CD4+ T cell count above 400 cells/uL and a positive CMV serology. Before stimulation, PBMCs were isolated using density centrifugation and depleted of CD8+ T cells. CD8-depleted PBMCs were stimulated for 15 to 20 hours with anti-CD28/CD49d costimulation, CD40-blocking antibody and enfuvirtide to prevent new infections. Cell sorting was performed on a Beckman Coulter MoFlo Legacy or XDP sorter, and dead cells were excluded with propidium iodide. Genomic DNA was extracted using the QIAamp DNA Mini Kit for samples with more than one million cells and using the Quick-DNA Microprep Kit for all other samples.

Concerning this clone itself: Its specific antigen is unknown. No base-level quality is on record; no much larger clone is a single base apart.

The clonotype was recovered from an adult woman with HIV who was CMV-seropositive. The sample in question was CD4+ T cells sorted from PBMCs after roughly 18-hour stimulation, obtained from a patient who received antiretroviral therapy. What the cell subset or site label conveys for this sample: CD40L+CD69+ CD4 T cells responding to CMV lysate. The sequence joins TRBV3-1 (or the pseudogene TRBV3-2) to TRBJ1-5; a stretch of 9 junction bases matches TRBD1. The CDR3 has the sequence CASSKGQGGYQPQHF. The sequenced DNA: TGTGCCAGCAGCAAGGGACAGGGAGGGTATCAGCCCCAGCATTTT.